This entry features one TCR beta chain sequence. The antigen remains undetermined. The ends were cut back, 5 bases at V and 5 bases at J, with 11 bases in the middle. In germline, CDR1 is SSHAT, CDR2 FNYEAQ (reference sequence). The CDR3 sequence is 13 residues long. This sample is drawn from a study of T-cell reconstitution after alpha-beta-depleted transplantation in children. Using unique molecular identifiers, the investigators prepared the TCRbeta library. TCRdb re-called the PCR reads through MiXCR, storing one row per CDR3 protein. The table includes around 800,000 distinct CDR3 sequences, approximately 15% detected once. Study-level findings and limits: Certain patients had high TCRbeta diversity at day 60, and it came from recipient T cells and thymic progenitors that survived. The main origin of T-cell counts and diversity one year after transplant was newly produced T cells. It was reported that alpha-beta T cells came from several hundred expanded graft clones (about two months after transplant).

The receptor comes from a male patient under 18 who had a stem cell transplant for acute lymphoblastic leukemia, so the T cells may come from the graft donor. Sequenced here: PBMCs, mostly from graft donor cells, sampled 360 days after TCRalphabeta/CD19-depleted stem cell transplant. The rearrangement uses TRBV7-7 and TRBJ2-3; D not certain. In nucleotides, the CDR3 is TGTGCCAGCAGCGTGGGCGTTCGAGATACGCAGTATTTT. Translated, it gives CASSVGVRDTQYF.